The following is a T cell receptor beta chain sequence with its context. This entry comes from a study of control samples from healthy donors and cancer patients. The data were produced by immunoSEQ multiplex PCR, yet TCRdb's version contains in-frame clones alone and is incomplete. The sample carries about 120,000 clones, approximately 88% recorded once. V was shortened by 5 bases and J by 5 bases, with 5 bases between the two germline ends. This CDR3 region has 11 residues. The germline gives CDR1 MNHEY, CDR2 SVGEGT. This TCR was sampled from a man in his forties or fifties in good health. The V and J genes are TRBV6-2 or TRBV6-3 and TRBJ2-3, with D hard to call. The material sequenced was blood. The CDR3 loop reads CASSAKDTQYF. CDR3 in DNA: TGTGCCAGCAGTGCTAAAGATACGCAGTATTTT.